The 2 T cell receptor beta chains in this list originate from one sample, sequenced in a study of Tregs in tolerant kidney transplant recipients. Clones were read by immunoSEQ multiplex PCR, and TCRdb kept only the in-frame ones, dropping some. The sample is made up of roughly 15,000 clones, and the top ten hold 27% of it. Recipients received nonmyeloablative bone marrow transplants from related graft donors, with transient mixed chimerism. Source: CD8+ T cells from blood (PBMCs), taken 6 months after the transplant. These receptors were collected from a human patient who received a combined kidney and bone marrow transplant. T cells may partly derive from the graft donor.

A word on this clone: Coverage ceases 3 residues before the CDR3 finishes, and the germline J gene fills in the end. The chain combines TRBV6-1 with TRBJ1-5; D is undetermined. Germline CDR1 and CDR2: MNHNS and SASEGT. The CDR3 contains 18 residues. V was shortened by 2 bases and J by 3 bases, with 20 bases between the two germline ends. The part of the CDR3 DNA that was read is TGTGCCAGCAGTGAACGTGGTGGAGGGTTTATGGCCAATCAGCCC. Its translation is CASSERGGGFMANQP. The complete CDR3 protein is CASSERGGGFMANQPQHF.

Remarks on this clone: Coverage ceases 3 residues before the CDR3 finishes, and the germline J gene fills in the end. The chain couples TRBV5-5 to TRBJ1-6; 7 nucleotides line up with TRBD1. Germline CDR1 reads SGHKS; CDR2 reads YYEKEE (reference sequence). The CDR3 totals 14 residues. Trimming cost V 4 bases and J 9 bases; bases outside gene matches: 7. The CDR3 loop reads CASSQTGAGSPLHF. Incomplete CDR3 DNA: TGTGCCAGCAGCCAAACAGGGGCAGGTTCACCC.